This T cell receptor beta chain derives from a study of shared clonotypes between healthy human individuals. Study as a whole: Per donor, three plates held CD4 naive cells, three held CD4 memory, two held CD8 naive and one held CD8 memory.

Study-wide results and caveats: Measured sharing among donors was expected to vary with sequencing depth.

At a deep level, the assay was run. Genomic DNA from each subset was divided evenly over several immunoSEQ plates. TCRdb's copy holds only in-frame clones and misses some; the assay was immunoSEQ multiplex PCR. Here the sample spans hundreds of thousands of clones, around 96% being singletons. In the case of this clone: Its antigen is currently unknown.

Cells designated naive CD8 were CD45RO-negative and were positively selected for CCR7, with terminally differentiated effector memory CD45RA+ cells excluded. Germline V gives CDR1 MNHEY, CDR2 SMNVEV (reference sequence). This CDR3 region has 14 residues. The V and J ends lost 4 bases and 3 bases respectively, with 13 bases between them. The chain uses TRBV27 and TRBJ2-7; D tentatively fits TRBD1 or TRBD2 (5 bases each). The receptor was derived from a woman aged 25 to 45 in good health. Sequenced material: naive CD8+ T cells sorted from blood. The CDR3: CASSSRDAYYEQYF. The DNA for the CDR3 is TGTGCCAGCAGTTCTCGGGACGCATACTACGAGCAGTACTTC.